This passage covers 19 T cell receptor beta chains from one sample sequenced in a study of CD8 T cells in ankylosing spondylitis. TCRdb independently ran MiXCR on the 5' RACE reads; one entry per CDR3 protein. The table has around 320,000 distinct CDR3 sequences, less than 25% seen once; the top ten hold 3.5% to 4.5%. Sequences were obtained from blood, either unsorted or a sorted T cell fraction (not recorded which). These receptors were taken from a female donor with ankylosing spondylitis or in good health (not recorded which).

This clonotype was counted a few times. The chain uses TRBV7-2 and TRBJ2-1; 9 bases agree with TRBD1. This CDR3 has 15 residues. CDR1 and CDR2 from the germline V gene are SGHTA and FQGNSA. Trimming took 5 bases from V and 6 from J; bases not matched to a gene: 8. The CDR3: CASSPRDRVVNEQFF. The CDR3 DNA follows: TGTGCCAGCAGCCCGCGGGACAGGGTCGTCAATGAGCAGTTCTTC. Supplemented by reference TRBV7-2 and TRBJ2-1, the full variable domain reads GAGVSQSPSNKVTEKGKDVELRCDPISGHTALYWYRQSLGQGLEFLIYFQGNSAPDKSGLPSDRFSAERTGGSVSTLTIQRTQQEDSAVYLCASSPRDRVVNEQFFGPGTRLTVL.

V and J are TRBV11-1 and TRBJ2-7, with D possibly being TRBD2 (5 bases). V gave up 1 base and J gave up 0 bases, with 19 bases separating them. This CDR3 has 18 residues. Germline V gene sequence: CDR1 SGHAT, CDR2 FQDESV (reference sequence). CDR3 protein: CASSLEVGSSTSSYEQYF. CDR3 nucleotides: TGTGCCAGCAGCTTAGAAGTCGGTTCTAGCACGAGCTCCTACGAGCAGTACTTC.

Here the CDR3 DNA reads TGCAGTGGGCTCTCCACAGATACGCAGTATTTT. The encoded protein is CSGLSTDTQYF. V and J are TRBV20-1 and TRBJ2-3, with D unclear. V was clipped by 7 bases and J by 2 bases, with 7 bases between them. The CDR3 is made up of 11 amino acids. Per germline, CDR1 DFQATT and CDR2 SNEGSKA (reference sequence).

This clonotype was recorded at least ten times. The junction differs from germline at one of its ends, possibly a read error. The CDR3 nucleotides read TGTGCCAGCAGCTTAGCGGGGTCCTACGAGCAGTACTTC. Translation gives CASSLAGSYEQYF. This chain links TRBV12-3 or TRBV12-4 with TRBJ2-7; TRBD2 matches at 8 bases. The CDR3 extends over 13 amino acids.

Note on this clonotype: At one boundary the junction diverges from the germline segment, which might be a read error. The chain employs TRBV28 and TRBJ2-3; D remains unclear. CDR3 length: 12 residues. Germline V lookup: CDR1 MDHEN, CDR2 SYDVKM. CDR3: CASSLTSSTQCF. CDR3 nucleotide sequence: TGTGCCAGCAGCCTCACTTCAAGTACGCAGTGTTTT.

This clonotype was observed at least ten times. This chain joins TRBV20-1 and TRBJ2-7; D is undetermined. Trimming removed 4 bases from V and 1 base from J, with 11 bases in between. The CDR3 contains 13 residues. Germline lookup yields CDR1 DFQATT and CDR2 SNEGSKA (reference sequence). This CDR3 is CSAKPDPSYEQYF. The DNA for the CDR3 is TGCAGTGCTAAACCGGACCCGTCCTACGAGCAGTACTTC.

This chain uses TRBV30 with TRBJ2-3, with D perhaps matching TRBD1 or TRBD2 (5 bases each). Trimming removed 4 bases from V and 2 bases from J, with 19 bases in between. The length of the CDR3 is 16 residues. Germline lookup yields CDR1 GTSNPN and CDR2 SVGIG (reference sequence). DNA for the CDR3: TGTGCCTGGAAAGGTGACTCGGGGACCCACACAGATACGCAGTATTTT. This translates into CAWKGDSGTHTDTQYF.

This sequence joins TRBV6-1 and TRBJ1-1; D may be TRBD1 (6 bases). Germline CDR1 is MNHNS and CDR2 is SASEGT. There are 13 residues in the CDR3. The V gene lost 3 bases and the J gene lost 5 bases, with 10 bases spanning the gap. In nucleotides, the CDR3 is TGTGCCAGCAGTGAGGGGGGCTGGACTGAAGCTTTCTTT. Protein product: CASSEGGWTEAFF.

The chain is built from TRBV3-1 and TRBJ2-3; unclear D gene. Germline V lookup: CDR1 LGHDT, CDR2 YNNKEL (reference sequence). V was clipped by 1 base and J by 0 bases, with 14 bases between them. CDR3 size: 17 residues. Here the CDR3 reads CASSQGSLRPSTDTQYF. Here the CDR3 DNA reads TGTGCCAGCAGCCAAGGTTCTTTACGTCCTAGCACAGATACGCAGTATTTT.

This clonotype has a handful of counts. V gene TRBV7-2 combines with J gene TRBJ1-1; D is uncertain. Trimming took 6 bases from V and 2 from J, leaving 7 bases between them. Per the germline V gene, CDR1 is SGHTA and CDR2 is FQGNSA. This CDR3 is 12 amino acids long. Here the CDR3 reads CASSNHNTEAFF. CDR3 DNA: TGTGCCAGCAGTAACCATAACACTGAAGCTTTCTTT.

In this sample, this clonotype turned up a few times. This chain links TRBV29-1 with TRBJ2-3; 7 nucleotides line up with TRBD2. J was trimmed by 1 base and V by 2 bases; bases with no gene match: 12. Germline values: CDR1 SQVTM, CDR2 ANQGSEA. The CDR3 runs 17 residues. The CDR3 sequence is CSVERMGGPGRTDTQYF. The CDR3 coding sequence is TGCAGCGTTGAAAGGATGGGAGGGCCTGGGCGCACAGATACGCAGTATTTT.

The chain employs TRBV11-2 and TRBJ2-1; 9 bases map to TRBD2. The CDR3 is 19 amino acids. After removal of 1 base from V and 3 bases from J, the junction contained 13 bases not matched to a gene. CDR1 and CDR2 (germline): SGHAT, FQNNGV. This CDR3 reads CASSLGPRARLAVYNEQFF. The CDR3 DNA sequence: TGTGCCAGCAGCTTAGGCCCTCGGGCGCGACTAGCGGTCTACAATGAGCAGTTCTTC.

This clonotype showed up just a few times. The chain has TRBV9 and TRBJ1-2, with 8 bases lining up with TRBD1. Looked up from germline, CDR1 is SGDLS and CDR2 is YYNGEE. V gave up 4 bases and J gave up 0 bases; unmatched junction bases: 8. This CDR3 contains 16 residues. The CDR3 coding sequence is TGTGCCAGCAGCCCTCTCGACAGGGGAACTAACTATGGCTACACCTTC. Amino acids: CASSPLDRGTNYGYTF.

In this sample, this clonotype turned up many times. This rearrangement joins TRBV20-1 to TRBJ2-7, with D possibly TRBD1 on 5 matching bases. Trimming stripped 6 bases from V and 2 bases from J, with 20 bases between. The germline V gene has CDR1 DFQATT and CDR2 SNEGSKA (reference sequence). The CDR3 length is 15 residues. The CDR3 bases are TGCAGTGCCCCTGGGTGGGGCCTGGGAACCTACGAGCAGTACTTC. Amino acids: CSAPGWGLGTYEQYF.

The chain recombines TRBV18 with TRBJ1-1; the match to TRBD1 covers 7 bases. The CDR3 is 15 amino acids. Germline-derived CDR1 and CDR2 are KGHSH and LQKENI. The V gene end was trimmed by 6 bases and the J gene end by 0 bases; junction bases not matched to a gene: 7. The CDR3 nucleotides are TGTGCCAGCTCCCTTCGGGACAGCATGAACACTGAAGCTTTCTTT. The encoded protein is CASSLRDSMNTEAFF. The full variable domain, with the rest looked up from reference TRBV18 and TRBJ1-1, is NAGVMQNPRHLVRRRGQEARLRCSPMKGHSHVYWYRQLPEEGLKFMVYLQKENIIDESGMPKERFSAEFPKEGPSILRIQQVVRGDSAAYFCASSLRDSMNTEAFFGQGTRLTVV.

The chain is built from TRBV12-3 or TRBV12-4 and TRBJ2-2, with D tentatively TRBD2 (5 bases). The length of the CDR3 is 15 residues. Trimming took off 6 bases at V and 4 bases at J, with 15 bases between the two ends. CDR3 in DNA: TGTGCCAGCAGGCCCCACGGGGTTAGCACCGGGGAGCTGTTTTTT. This codes for CASRPHGVSTGELFF.

This clonotype was observed at least ten times. This sequence joins TRBV21-1 and TRBJ1-5. TRBV21-1 is reported as a pseudogene. The CDR3 sequence is 14 residues long. CDR3 in DNA: TGTGCCAGCAGCAAGGAGGGACTGGCTCAGCCCCAGCATTTT. It codes for CASSKEGLAQPQHF.

This clonotype was picked up many times. The gene calls are TRBV20-1 and TRBJ2-3, with 10 bases lining up with TRBD2. The V segment lost 0 bases and the J segment 4 bases; nucleotides outside the gene matches: 4. CDR1 is DFQATT, CDR2 SNEGSKA, per germline (reference sequence). The CDR3 loop spans 15 amino acids. The CDR3 sequence: CSARDSSGSSDTQYF. The CDR3 bases are TGCAGTGCTAGAGACTCTAGCGGGAGTTCAGATACGCAGTATTTT.

This clonotype was detected only once. The V and J genes are TRBV27 and TRBJ2-3; TRBD2 matches 7 bases. This CDR3 spans 17 amino acids. Germline V gives CDR1 MNHEY, CDR2 SMNVEV (reference sequence). Trimming took 4 bases from V and 2 from J; bases not matched to a gene: 12. CDR3 in DNA: TGTGCCAGCAGTTACGGCCTGGGGAGGGTCATCACAGATACGCAGTATTTT. It is translated as CASSYGLGRVITDTQYF.